Below, 5 T cell receptor beta chains from the same sample are listed, as sequenced in a study of T cell changes during pregnancy in multiple sclerosis. Some clones are missing from TCRdb's copy, which holds only in-frame ones; the method was immunoSEQ multiplex PCR. The table includes under 110,000 clones, just under 95% detected once. The source was peripheral blood, collected after pregnancy. The receptors derive from a female donor with multiple sclerosis, enrolled in a pregnancy study.

The chain uses TRBV9 and TRBJ1-1, with 7 bases identical to TRBD1. This CDR3 comprises 13 residues. Losses at the gene ends were 5 bases for V and 4 bases for J; bases not matched to a gene: 5. CDR1 SGDLS and CDR2 YYNGEE come from the germline V gene. This CDR3 reads CASSKGAVTEAFF. CDR3 sequence (DNA): TGTGCCAGCAGTAAGGGGGCGGTCACTGAAGCTTTCTTT.

This chain links TRBV9 with TRBJ1-1, with 9 bases fitting TRBD1. The V gene's germline CDR1 is SGDLS and CDR2 YYNGEE. This CDR3 has 13 amino acids. The junction had 3 bases not matched to a gene; V was cut back by 0 bases and J by 9 bases. As DNA, the CDR3 is TGTGCCAGCAGCGTAGAGGGACAGGGCCAAGCTTTCTTT. Its translation: CASSVEGQGQAFF. Combining the CDR3 with reference TRBV9 and TRBJ1-1 gives the whole variable domain DSGVTQTPKHLITATGQRVTLRCSPRSGDLSVYWYQQSLDQGLQFLIQYYNGEERAKGNILERFSAQQFPDLHSELNLSSLELGDSALYFCASSVEGQGQAFFGQGTRLTVV.

The chain combines TRBV6-1 with TRBJ2-6, with 10 bases lining up with TRBD1. The CDR3 consists of 18 residues. Germline V gene sequence: CDR1 MNHNS, CDR2 SASEGT. The trim removed 4 bases at V and 4 bases at J, leaving 10 bases unmatched. CDR3: CASSATGTGAGGANVLTF. For the CDR3, the DNA is TGTGCCAGCAGTGCAACCGGGACAGGGGCCGGCGGGGCCAACGTCCTGACTTTC.

The chain employs TRBV5-1 and TRBJ2-7, with 11 bases fitting TRBD1. V lost 1 base and J lost 5; bases outside the gene matches: 14. The CDR3 is made up of 18 amino acids. Germline V lookup: CDR1 SGHRS, CDR2 YFSETQ. For the CDR3, the DNA is TGCGCCAGCAGCTTGAGTCGGGAGGGGACAGGGGGAAGTAACGAGCAGTACTTC. Its translation: CASSLSREGTGGSNEQYF.

This clone was observed once. This rearrangement joins TRBV7-2 to TRBJ2-3; unclear D gene. The V gene lost 7 bases and the J gene lost 3 bases, with 11 bases spanning the gap. The germline V gene encodes CDR1 SGHTA and CDR2 FQGNSA. This CDR3 is 13 amino acids long. The CDR3 nucleotides are TGTGCCAGCAACCGACTTGTAACAGATACGCAGTATTTT. Protein: CASNRLVTDTQYF.